The 16 T cell receptor beta chains below were found in one sample sequenced in a study of blood T cells in healthy people across ages. A sample-barcoded 5' primer and a J-beta primer mix were used in a second PCR of about 6 to 12 cycles. TCRdb reanalysed the 5' RACE reads using MiXCR and keeps one entry per CDR3 protein. The table shows about 580,000 distinct CDR3 sequences, with more than 45% occurring only once. The sequenced sample was blood. These receptors all stem from a man older than 75 in good health.

The chain uses TRBV4-3 and TRBJ2-1, with TRBD2 matching over 10 bases. The CDR3 runs 15 residues. The J segment lost 8 bases and the V segment lost 3 bases, leaving 7 bases of the junction unmatched. Per germline, CDR1 LGHNA and CDR2 YSLEER. This chain's CDR3 is CASSQVSGGFDEQFF. CDR3 bases: TGCGCCAGCAGCCAGGTTAGCGGGGGGTTTGATGAGCAGTTCTTC.

The chain joins TRBV12-3 or TRBV12-4 to TRBJ1-5, with D hard to call. V lost 0 bases and J lost 9, with 9 bases in between. The CDR3 spans 13 residues. The chain's CDR3 is CASSLARFSPQHF. The CDR3 DNA reads as TGTGCCAGCAGTTTAGCTCGGTTTTCGCCCCAGCATTTT.

The rearrangement links TRBV20-1 to TRBJ1-2, with 9 bases lining up with TRBD1. CDR1 and CDR2 from the germline V gene are DFQATT and SNEGSKA (reference sequence). This CDR3 region has 16 residues. The V segment lost 6 bases and the J segment 7 bases; nucleotides outside the gene matches: 18. The CDR3 sequence: CSATTPGQGSRPGYTF. The CDR3 DNA follows: TGCAGTGCCACAACACCGGGACAGGGTAGTCGCCCTGGCTACACCTTC.

On this clonotype itself: Sequence at one end of the junction differs from germline and may be a read error. V usage is TRBV7-7 and J usage is TRBJ2-7; 9 bases map to TRBD1. Germline loops: CDR1 SSHAT, CDR2 FNYEAQ (reference sequence). This CDR3 has 16 amino acids. The chain's CDR3 is CASSLVGTGFYNEQYF. CDR3 nucleotide sequence: TGTGCTAGCAGCTTAGTTGGGACAGGGTTCTACAATGAGCAGTACTTC.

Only a few counts were recorded for this clonotype. The chain combines TRBV20-1 with TRBJ2-1, with a tentative D call TRBD2 (7 bases). V lost 7 bases and J lost 5, with 18 bases in between. CDR3 length equals 14 residues. Germline loops: CDR1 DFQATT, CDR2 SNEGSKA (reference sequence). The DNA of the CDR3 is TGCAGTGGGAGAGGGGGGGAGGGGCACAATGAGCAGTTCTTC. The encoded protein is CSGRGGEGHNEQFF.

The CDR3 coding sequence is TGTGCCAGCAGTCACCGATCTAGCGGGACGTACACAGATACGCAGTATTTT. It encodes CASSHRSSGTYTDTQYF. V gene TRBV27 combines with J gene TRBJ2-3; 9 bases agree with TRBD2. The CDR3 length is 17 residues. CDR1 and CDR2 (germline): MNHEY, SMNVEV (reference sequence). Trimming cost V 5 bases and J 2 bases; bases outside gene matches: 11.

This clonotype was observed a few times. The chain links TRBV24-1 to TRBJ2-1, with TRBD2 identical over 13 bases. CDR3 length equals 16 residues. CDR1 is KGHDR and CDR2 is SFDVKD in the germline V gene. The V gene end was trimmed by 4 bases and the J gene end by 6 bases; junction bases not matched to a gene: 5. CDR3 in amino acids: CATSEGRTSGGNEQFF. The DNA for the CDR3 is TGTGCCACCAGTGAGGGGCGGACTAGCGGGGGCAATGAGCAGTTCTTC.

This sequence joins TRBV6-1 and TRBJ2-7, with D possibly TRBD1 on 6 matching bases. Germline assignment: CDR1 MNHNS and CDR2 SASEGT. The CDR3 covers 15 residues. The V end lost 8 bases, the J end lost 2 bases, and 19 bases lay between the germline ends. The CDR3 loop is CASGEPQGSPYEQYF. The DNA of the CDR3 is TGTGCCAGCGGGGAACCACAGGGATCCCCCTACGAGCAGTACTTC.

The chain carries TRBV6-9 and TRBJ2-4; D remains unclear. The CDR3 is made up of 14 amino acids. The ends were cut back, 4 bases at V and 0 bases at J, with 7 bases in the middle. The germline CDR1 and CDR2 sequences are MNHGY and SVAAGI. The CDR3 sequence is CASSSRQAKNIQYF. CDR3 DNA: TGTGCCAGCAGTTCCCGACAAGCCAAAAACATTCAGTACTTC.

This chain links TRBV7-2 with TRBJ1-1; D uncertain. There are 13 residues in the CDR3. The germline V gene encodes CDR1 SGHTA and CDR2 FQGNSA. V lost 5 bases and J 2 bases, leaving 9 bases between the germline ends. In nucleotides, the CDR3 is TGTGCCAGCAGCCCCGCCCCCAACACTGAAGCTTTCTTT. This sequence encodes CASSPAPNTEAFF. Looking up the rest from reference TRBV7-2 and TRBJ1-1 gives the full variable domain: GAGVSQSPSNKVTEKGKDVELRCDPISGHTALYWYRQSLGQGLEFLIYFQGNSAPDKSGLPSDRFSAERTGGSVSTLTIQRTQQEDSAVYLCASSPAPNTEAFFGQGTRLTVV.

The rearrangement joins TRBV5-1 to TRBJ1-6; 8 bases map to TRBD1. The CDR3 has 14 residues. V was clipped by 4 bases and J by 6 bases; unmatched bases: 3. Germline CDR1 reads SGHRS; CDR2 reads YFSETQ. CDR3 residues: CASSPGQANSPLHF. CDR3 sequence (DNA): TGCGCCAGCAGCCCGGGACAGGCTAATTCACCCCTCCACTTT.

DNA of the CDR3: TGTGCCAGCAGCCCCTTTAGGTCGAGACTAGCGGGGTCGTATGAGCAGTTCTTC. This codes for CASSPFRSRLAGSYEQFF. The rearrangement links TRBV7-2 to TRBJ2-1, with 11 bases aligning to TRBD2. Germline V gene lookup returns CDR1 SGHTA and CDR2 FQGNSA. This CDR3 contains 18 residues. V lost 5 bases and J lost 8; bases outside the gene matches: 17.

Only a few counts were recorded for this clonotype. V usage is TRBV7-2 and J usage is TRBJ2-1; 8 bases agree with TRBD2. Germline assignment: CDR1 SGHTA and CDR2 FQGNSA. V shed 2 bases, J shed 0 bases, and the junction held 3 bases outside the gene matches. This CDR3 comprises 16 residues. CDR3 amino acids: CASSLISGTSYNEQFF. The CDR3 DNA is TGTGCCAGCAGCTTAATTAGCGGGACCTCCTACAATGAGCAGTTCTTC. Combining the CDR3 with reference TRBV7-2 and TRBJ2-1 gives the whole variable domain GAGVSQSPSNKVTEKGKDVELRCDPISGHTALYWYRQSLGQGLEFLIYFQGNSAPDKSGLPSDRFSAERTGGSVSTLTIQRTQQEDSAVYLCASSLISGTSYNEQFFGPGTRLTVL.

This clonotype was seen more than once but under ten times. The rearrangement joins TRBV7-2 to TRBJ2-7, with 11 bases identical to TRBD2. The germline CDR1 and CDR2 sequences are SGHTA and FQGNSA. The trim removed 5 bases at V and 6 bases at J, leaving 6 bases unmatched. CDR3 length: 14 amino acids. CDR3 loop: CASSPTSGSPEQYF. The CDR3 DNA reads as TGTGCCAGCAGCCCCACTAGCGGGAGTCCCGAGCAGTACTTC.

V usage is TRBV6-5 and J usage is TRBJ2-4; 11 bases align to TRBD2. The J call may be mistaken, given a closer DNA end match to TRBJ2-7. CDR3 length: 15 amino acids. Germline CDR1 and CDR2: MNHEY and SVGAGI. In DNA form, the CDR3 reads TGTGCCAGCAGGACGGGGACTAGCGGACTCTACGAGCAGTACTTC. Its protein is CASRTGTSGLYEQYF.

This clonotype was counted only a few times. The chain joins TRBV6-2 or TRBV6-3 to TRBJ2-1, with 9 nucleotides matching TRBD2. The germline gives CDR1 MNHEY, CDR2 SVGEGT. CDR3 length: 18 amino acids. The trim removed 0 bases at V and 0 bases at J, leaving 6 bases unmatched. The CDR3 coding sequence is TGTGCCAGCAGTTACTCCGGGCTAGCGGGGAACTCCTACAATGAGCAGTTCTTC. Its protein product is CASSYSGLAGNSYNEQFF.